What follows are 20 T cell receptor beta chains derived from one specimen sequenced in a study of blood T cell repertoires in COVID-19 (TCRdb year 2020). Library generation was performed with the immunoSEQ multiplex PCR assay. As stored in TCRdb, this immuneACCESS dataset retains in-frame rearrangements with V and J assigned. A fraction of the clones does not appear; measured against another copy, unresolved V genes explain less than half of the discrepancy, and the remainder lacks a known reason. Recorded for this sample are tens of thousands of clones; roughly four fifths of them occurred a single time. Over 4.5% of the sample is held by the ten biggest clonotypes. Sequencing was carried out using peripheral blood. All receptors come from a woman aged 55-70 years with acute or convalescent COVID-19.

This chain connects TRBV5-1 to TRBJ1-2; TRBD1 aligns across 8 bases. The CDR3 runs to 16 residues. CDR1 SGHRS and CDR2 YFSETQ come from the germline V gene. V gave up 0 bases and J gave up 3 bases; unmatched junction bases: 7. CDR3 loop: CASSLGSQGAHYGYTF. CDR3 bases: TGCGCCAGCAGCTTGGGATCCCAGGGGGCTCACTATGGCTACACCTTC.

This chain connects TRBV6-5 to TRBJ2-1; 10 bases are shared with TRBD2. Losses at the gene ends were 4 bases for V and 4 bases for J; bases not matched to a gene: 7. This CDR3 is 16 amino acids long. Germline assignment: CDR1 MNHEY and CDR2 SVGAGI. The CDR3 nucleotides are TGTGCCAGCAGTTTAGCGGGGGGCCCATCTTACAATGAGCAGTTCTTC. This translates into CASSLAGGPSYNEQFF.

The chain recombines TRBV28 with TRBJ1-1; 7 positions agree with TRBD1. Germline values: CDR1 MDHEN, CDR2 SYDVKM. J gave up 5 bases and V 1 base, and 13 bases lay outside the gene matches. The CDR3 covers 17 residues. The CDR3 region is CASSLSDREMGTTEAFF. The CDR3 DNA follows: TGTGCCAGCAGTTTATCCGACAGGGAGATGGGTACGACTGAAGCTTTCTTT.

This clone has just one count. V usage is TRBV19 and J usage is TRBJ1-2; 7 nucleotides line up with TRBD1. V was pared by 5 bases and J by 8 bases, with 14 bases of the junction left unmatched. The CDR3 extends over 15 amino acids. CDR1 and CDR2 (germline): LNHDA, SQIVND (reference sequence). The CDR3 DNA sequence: TGTGCCAGTAGTCCGACCCATGACAGGGCCAAGGGCTACACCTTC. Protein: CASSPTHDRAKGYTF.

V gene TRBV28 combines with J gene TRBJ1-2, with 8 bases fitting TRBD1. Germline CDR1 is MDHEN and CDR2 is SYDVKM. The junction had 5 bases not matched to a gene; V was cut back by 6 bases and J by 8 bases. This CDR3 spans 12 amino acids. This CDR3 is CASSLTGGGYTF. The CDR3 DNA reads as TGTGCCAGCAGCCTAACAGGGGGAGGCTACACCTTC.

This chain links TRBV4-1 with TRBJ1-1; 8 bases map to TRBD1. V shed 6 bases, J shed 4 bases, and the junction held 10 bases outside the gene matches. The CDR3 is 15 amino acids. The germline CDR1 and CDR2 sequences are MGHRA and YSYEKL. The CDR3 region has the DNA TGCGCCAGCAGACATCTTGGACAGGGCGGCACTGAAGCTTTCTTT. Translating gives CASRHLGQGGTEAFF.

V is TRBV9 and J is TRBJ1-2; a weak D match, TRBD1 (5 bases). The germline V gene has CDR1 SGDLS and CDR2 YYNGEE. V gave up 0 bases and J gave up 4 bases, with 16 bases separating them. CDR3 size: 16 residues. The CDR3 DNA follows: TGTGCCAGCAGCGTAGAAGGGCAAGGGGCTCCCTATGGCTACACCTTC. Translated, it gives CASSVEGQGAPYGYTF.

CDR3 in DNA: TGTGCCAGCAGCTTTGAGGGGACAGGCGGGTACGAGCAGTACTTC. This translates into CASSFEGTGGYEQYF. The J gene is TRBJ2-7, the V gene TRBV9; 8 bases line up with TRBD1. The J segment lost 4 bases and the V segment lost 4 bases, leaving 10 bases of the junction unmatched. Germline V CDR1 and CDR2: SGDLS, YYNGEE. This CDR3 has 15 amino acids.

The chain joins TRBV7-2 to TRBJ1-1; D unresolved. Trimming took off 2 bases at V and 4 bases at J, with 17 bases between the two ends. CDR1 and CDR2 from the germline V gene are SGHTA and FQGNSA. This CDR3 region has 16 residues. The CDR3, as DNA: TGTGCCAGCAGCTTACAGCGGACGCGACTGGGCACTGAAGCTTTCTTT. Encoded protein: CASSLQRTRLGTEAFF.

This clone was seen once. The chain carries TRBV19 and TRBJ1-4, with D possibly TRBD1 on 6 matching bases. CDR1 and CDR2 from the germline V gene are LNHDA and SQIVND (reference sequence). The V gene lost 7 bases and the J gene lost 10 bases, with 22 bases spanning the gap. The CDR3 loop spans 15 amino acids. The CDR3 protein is CASKRAQGSAGKLFF. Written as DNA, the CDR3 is TGTGCCAGTAAGAGGGCTCAGGGGTCCGCCGGAAAACTGTTTTTT.

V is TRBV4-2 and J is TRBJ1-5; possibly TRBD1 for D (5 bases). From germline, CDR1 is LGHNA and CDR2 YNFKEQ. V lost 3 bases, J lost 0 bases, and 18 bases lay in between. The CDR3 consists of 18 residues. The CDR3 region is CASSQGTGGVYSNQPQHF. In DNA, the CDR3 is TGTGCCAGCAGCCAGGGGACTGGGGGTGTTTATAGCAATCAGCCCCAGCATTTT.

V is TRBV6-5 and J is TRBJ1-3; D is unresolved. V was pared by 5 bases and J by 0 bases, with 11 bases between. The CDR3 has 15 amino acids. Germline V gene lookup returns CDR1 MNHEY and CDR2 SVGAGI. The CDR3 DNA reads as TGTGCCAGCAGTCCTAGGTTGAGCTCTGGAAACACCATATATTTT. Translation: CASSPRLSSGNTIYF.

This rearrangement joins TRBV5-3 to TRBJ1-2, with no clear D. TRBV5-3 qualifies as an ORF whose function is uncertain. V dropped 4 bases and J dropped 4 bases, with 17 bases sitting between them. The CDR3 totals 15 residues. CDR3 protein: CARSPHGGSPYGYTF. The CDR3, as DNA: TGTGCCAGAAGCCCCCATGGAGGAAGCCCCTATGGCTACACCTTC.

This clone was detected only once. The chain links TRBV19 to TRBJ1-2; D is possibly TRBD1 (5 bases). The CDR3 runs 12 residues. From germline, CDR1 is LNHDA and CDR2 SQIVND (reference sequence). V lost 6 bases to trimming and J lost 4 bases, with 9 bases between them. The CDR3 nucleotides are TGTGCCAGTAGAGGCGGGGCCTATGGCTACACCTTC. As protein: CASRGGAYGYTF.

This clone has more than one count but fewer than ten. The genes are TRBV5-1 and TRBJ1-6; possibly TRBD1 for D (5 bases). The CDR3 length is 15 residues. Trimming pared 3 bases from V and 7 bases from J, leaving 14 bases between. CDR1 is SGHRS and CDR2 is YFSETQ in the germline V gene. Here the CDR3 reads CASSSTVGGNSPLHF. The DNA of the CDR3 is TGCGCCAGCAGCTCGACAGTGGGCGGCAATTCACCCCTCCACTTT.

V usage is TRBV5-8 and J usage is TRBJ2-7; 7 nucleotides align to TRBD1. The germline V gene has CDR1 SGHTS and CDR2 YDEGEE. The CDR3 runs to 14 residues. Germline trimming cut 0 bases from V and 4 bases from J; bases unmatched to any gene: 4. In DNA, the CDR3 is TGTGCCAGCAGCTTGGGGGGACAGCCATACGAGCAGTACTTC. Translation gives CASSLGGQPYEQYF.

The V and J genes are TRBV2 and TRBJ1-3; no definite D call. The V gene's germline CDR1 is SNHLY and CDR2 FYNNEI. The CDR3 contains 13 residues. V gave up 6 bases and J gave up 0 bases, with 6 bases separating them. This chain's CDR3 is CASRRNSGNTIYF. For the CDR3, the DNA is TGTGCCAGCAGGAGAAACTCTGGAAACACCATATATTTT.

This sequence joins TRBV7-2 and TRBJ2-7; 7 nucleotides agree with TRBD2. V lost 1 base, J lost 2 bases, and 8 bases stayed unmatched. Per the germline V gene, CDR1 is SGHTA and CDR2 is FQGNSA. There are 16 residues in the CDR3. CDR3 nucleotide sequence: TGTGCCAGCAGCTTAGGAGGTAGCGGGTCTCCCTACGAGCAGTACTTC. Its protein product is CASSLGGSGSPYEQYF. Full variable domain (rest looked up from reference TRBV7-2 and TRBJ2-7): GAGVSQSPSNKVTEKGKDVELRCDPISGHTALYWYRQSLGQGLEFLIYFQGNSAPDKSGLPSDRFSAERTGGSVSTLTIQRTQQEDSAVYLCASSLGGSGSPYEQYFGPGTRLTVT.

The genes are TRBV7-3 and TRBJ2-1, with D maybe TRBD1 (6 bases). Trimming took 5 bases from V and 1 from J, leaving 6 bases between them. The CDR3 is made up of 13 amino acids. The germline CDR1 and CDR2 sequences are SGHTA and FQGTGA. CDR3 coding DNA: TGTGCCAGCAGCCAGGGGTCCTACAATGAGCAGTTCTTC. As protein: CASSQGSYNEQFF.

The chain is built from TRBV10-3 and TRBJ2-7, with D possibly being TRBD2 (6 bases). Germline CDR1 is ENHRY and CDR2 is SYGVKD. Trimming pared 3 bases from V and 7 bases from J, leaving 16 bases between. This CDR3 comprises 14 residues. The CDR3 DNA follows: TGTGCCATCAGTGACTCGGGAGTTGTAAGAGAGCAGTACTTC. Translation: CAISDSGVVREQYF.